The clone carrying this T cell receptor beta chain was counted only a few times. The identical CDR3 is also encoded by other nucleotide sequences in the sample. The assay was immunoSEQ multiplex PCR, and TCRdb's table has in-frame clones only and misses some. The data contain 250,000 or so clones, about nine tenths of them singletons. This record comes from a study of blood T cell repertoires in COVID-19. On the study more broadly: The United States, Italy and Spain supplied acute and convalescent COVID-19 samples.

Patients of the Seattle cohort, enrolled during active infection, were followed longitudinally. This CDR3 has 12 residues. The germline V and J ends were trimmed by 2 bases and 8 bases, with 9 bases remaining between them. Sequencing input: peripheral blood. This chain connects TRBV12-3 or TRBV12-4 to TRBJ1-2, with D possibly matching TRBD1 (6 bases). The clonotype was recovered from a man aged 25-45 years with COVID-19, enrolled during active disease. Here the CDR3 reads CASSLNRDGYTF. CDR3 sequence (DNA): TGTGCCAGCAGTTTAAACAGGGACGGCTACACCTTC.